These 24 T cell receptor beta chains originate from one sample sequenced in a study of T cell repertoires in cytomegalovirus infection. These receptors are not linked to any known antigen. A single record per CDR3 protein comes from TCRdb applying MiXCR to the reads. In the table there are fewer than 1,000,000 distinct CDR3 sequences, roughly 30% of which are singletons. The sequencing used cultured CD8+ T cells from PBMCs, collected from culture after CMV antigen stimulation. Receptor source: a human donor in good health (CMV status not recorded). Some clones in this sample may be carry-over from other donors' samples.

The chain joins TRBV4-1 to TRBJ2-1; 9 nucleotides align to TRBD2. This CDR3 contains 18 residues. V trimming: 4 bases; J trimming: 0 bases; junction bases outside the gene matches: 10. Germline V gene lookup returns CDR1 MGHRA and CDR2 YSYEKL. In DNA form, the CDR3 reads TGCGCCAGCAGCCTCCGGCTAGCGGGGAGTAGCTCCTACAATGAGCAGTTCTTC. This translates into CASSLRLAGSSSYNEQFF.

V and J are TRBV2 and TRBJ2-7; 12 nucleotides align to TRBD2. The CDR3 is 15 amino acids. V shed 2 bases, J shed 2 bases, and the junction held 1 base outside the gene matches. The germline V gene encodes CDR1 SNHLY and CDR2 FYNNEI. CDR3 loop: CASSERTSGAYEQYF. In DNA, the CDR3 is TGTGCCAGCAGTGAAAGGACTAGCGGGGCCTACGAGCAGTACTTC. The variable domain in full, completed from reference TRBV2 and TRBJ2-7, reads EPEVTQTPSHQVTQMGQEVILRCVPISNHLYFYWYRQILGQKVEFLVSFYNNEISEKSEIFDDQFSVERPDGSNFTLKIRSTKLEDSAMYFCASSERTSGAYEQYFGPGTRLTVT.

The chain recombines TRBV5-8 with TRBJ1-2; no firm D call. CDR1 is SGHTS, CDR2 YDEGEE, per germline. The CDR3 has 15 amino acids. V was trimmed by 0 bases and J by 2 bases, leaving 11 bases between them. CDR3 DNA sequence: TGTGCCAGCAGCTTGGAATCGATCCCGAACTATGGCTACACCTTC. Its translation is CASSLESIPNYGYTF.

In its sample, this clonotype was seen a few times. The V call is TRBV6-5, the J call TRBJ1-4, with D unresolved. Trimming shortened V by 8 bases and J by 0 bases, and 13 bases separated the two germline ends. Germline CDR1 is MNHEY and CDR2 is SVGAGI. The CDR3 loop spans 15 amino acids. This CDR3 is CASAFRHTTNEKLFF. As DNA, the CDR3 is TGTGCCAGCGCATTTCGACACACAACTAATGAAAAACTGTTTTTT.

This clonotype was detected many times. CDR3 region: CASSLAGANFEETQYF. The CDR3 bases are TGTGCCAGCAGCTTAGCGGGGGCTAACTTTGAAGAGACCCAGTACTTC. The chain has TRBV7-2 and TRBJ2-5; TRBD1 is a possible D gene (6 bases). Looked up from germline, CDR1 is SGHTA and CDR2 is FQGNSA. The CDR3 totals 16 residues. Trimming took 0 bases from V and 3 from J, leaving 14 bases between them.

This clonotype came up a few times. CDR3 residues: CASSVSDPDSPNYGYTF. Written as DNA, the CDR3 is TGTGCCAGCAGCGTATCCGACCCCGACAGTCCTAACTATGGCTACACCTTC. This sequence joins TRBV9 and TRBJ1-2; a possible D gene is TRBD1 (5 bases). The V gene's germline CDR1 is SGDLS and CDR2 YYNGEE. The CDR3 runs to 17 residues. V lost 1 base to trimming and J lost 0 bases, with 16 bases between them.

The sample holds a few counts of this clonotype. The J gene is TRBJ2-3, the V gene TRBV4-1, with D possibly TRBD2 on 5 matching bases. CDR1 is MGHRA and CDR2 is YSYEKL in the germline V gene. CDR3 size: 16 residues. V was clipped by 3 bases and J by 5 bases, with 18 bases between them. CDR3 sequence (DNA): TGCGCCAGCAGCCACCCGATGGACCGGGCGGGAGATACGCAGTATTTT. The encoded protein is CASSHPMDRAGDTQYF.

Many counts were recorded for this clonotype. V and J are TRBV7-6 and TRBJ1-6, with unresolved D. CDR1 and CDR2 (germline): SGHVS, FNYEAQ. The length of the CDR3 is 15 residues. The V and J ends lost 5 bases and 7 bases respectively, with 15 bases between them. CDR3 in amino acids: CASSLRQAGNSPLHF. CDR3 DNA sequence: TGTGCCAGCAGCCTTCGCCAGGCCGGGAATTCACCCCTCCACTTT.

CDR3 residues: CASSYSSLPARTGFDTQYF. In nucleotides, the CDR3 is TGTGCCAGCAGTTACTCCTCACTCCCCGCCCGGACAGGGTTTGATACGCAGTATTTT. The genes are TRBV6-5 and TRBJ2-3; 8 bases fit TRBD1. V lost 0 bases, J lost 6 bases, and 17 bases stayed unmatched. Germline assignment: CDR1 MNHEY and CDR2 SVGAGI. The CDR3 spans 19 residues.

V and J are TRBV11-2 and TRBJ2-2, with D possibly matching TRBD1 (5 bases). This CDR3 has 14 residues. Germline values: CDR1 SGHAT, CDR2 FQNNGV. V was shortened by 5 bases and J by 6 bases, with 13 bases between the two germline ends. This CDR3 reads CASSLSQGSGELFF. The CDR3 region has the DNA TGTGCCAGCAGCCTCTCCCAGGGCTCCGGGGAGCTGTTTTTT.

This clonotype was detected a few times. DNA for the CDR3: TGTGCCAGCAGTTTTAGCCCCACAGGGGGGGAGTTCTTC. Residues: CASSFSPTGGEFF. J is TRBJ2-1 and V is TRBV27; possible D gene TRBD1, 8 bases. The V and J ends lost 3 bases and 14 bases respectively, with 17 bases between them. The germline V gene has CDR1 MNHEY and CDR2 SMNVEV (reference sequence). The CDR3 runs 13 residues.

This clonotype is a singleton in its sample. The genes are TRBV27 and TRBJ2-7; 8 bases map to TRBD2. After removal of 5 bases from V and 4 bases from J, the junction contained 10 bases not matched to a gene. The CDR3 consists of 15 residues. Germline V gene data show CDR1 as MNHEY and CDR2 as SMNVEV (reference sequence). The CDR3 region has the DNA TGTGCCAGCAGTCCCTACGAAGCGGGGGATTACGAGCAGTACTTC. It is translated as CASSPYEAGDYEQYF.

The gene calls are TRBV6-2 or TRBV6-3 and TRBJ2-7; TRBD1 agrees at 8 bases. This CDR3 contains 14 residues. V lost 5 bases and J lost 3; bases outside the gene matches: 6. The V gene's germline CDR1 is MNHEY and CDR2 SVGEGT. CDR3 sequence (DNA): TGTGCCAGCAGTCGATCCGGGACAGGCTACGAGCAGTACGTC. The encoded protein is CASSRSGTGYEQYV.

This clonotype was detected only a few times. The rearrangement joins TRBV15 to TRBJ2-2, with 9 bases matching TRBD2. The CDR3 has 15 amino acids. CDR1 and CDR2 (germline): LNHNV, YYDKDF (reference sequence). The junction had 5 bases not matched to a gene; V was cut back by 3 bases and J by 6 bases. The CDR3 spells CATSRDGTSSGELFF. CDR3 in DNA: TGTGCCACCAGCAGGGATGGGACTAGCTCCGGGGAGCTGTTTTTT. The whole variable domain, remainder taken from reference TRBV15 and TRBJ2-2, is DAMVIQNPRYQVTQFGKPVTLSCSQTLNHNVMYWYQQKSSQAPKLLFHYYDKDFNNEADTPDNFQSRRPNTSFCFLDIRSPGLGDTAMYLCATSRDGTSSGELFFGEGSRLTVL.

This clonotype has a handful of counts. This sequence joins TRBV7-8 and TRBJ1-2, with 7 bases fitting TRBD1. The CDR3 runs to 16 residues. Germline values: CDR1 SGHVS, CDR2 FQNEAQ. The CDR3 sequence is CAVGIGTESFNYGYTF. CDR3 DNA sequence: TGTGCTGTGGGGATAGGGACAGAAAGTTTTAACTATGGCTACACCTTC.

The rearrangement uses TRBV7-6 and TRBJ1-2; 9 nucleotides line up with TRBD1. V gave up 7 bases and J gave up 5 bases; unmatched junction bases: 8. Looked up from germline, CDR1 is SGHVS and CDR2 is FNYEAQ. This CDR3 has 14 amino acids. DNA for the CDR3: TGTGCCAGCATCTCGACTGACAGGGGGTATGGCTACACCTTC. The encoded protein is CASISTDRGYGYTF.

A few counts support this clonotype. The chain is built from TRBV18 and TRBJ2-1; D perhaps matches TRBD1 (5 bases). Germline CDR1 reads KGHSH; CDR2 reads LQKENI. There are 14 residues in the CDR3. Trimming took 1 base from V and 9 from J, leaving 13 bases between them. As DNA, the CDR3 is TGTGCCAGCTCACCACTGGGCAGGGTCCCTGAGCAGTTCTTC. Its translation is CASSPLGRVPEQFF.

In its sample, this clonotype was seen many times. This rearrangement joins TRBV24-1 to TRBJ2-3; D is uncertain. CDR1 is KGHDR and CDR2 is SFDVKD in the germline V gene. Trimming took off 0 bases at V and 4 bases at J, with 7 bases between the two ends. CDR3 length equals 14 residues. The DNA of the CDR3 is TGTGCCACCAGTGATTTGGCAGCGTCAGATACGCAGTATTTT. Amino acid sequence: CATSDLAASDTQYF.

This clonotype was seen ten or more times. The rearrangement joins TRBV7-9 to TRBJ1-1; no firm D call. V was clipped by 3 bases and J by 2 bases, with 10 bases between them. This CDR3 has 14 amino acids. Germline CDR1 reads SEHNR; CDR2 reads FQNEAQ (reference sequence). The CDR3 sequence is CASSFSTGNTEAFF. CDR3 nucleotides: TGTGCCAGCAGCTTCTCTACCGGCAACACTGAAGCTTTCTTT.

The chain's CDR3 is CASSPHPTGELFF. The DNA for the CDR3 is TGTGCCAGTAGTCCCCATCCCACCGGGGAGCTGTTTTTT. The genes are TRBV19 and TRBJ2-2; unclear D gene. The CDR3 is 13 residues long. CDR1 and CDR2 (germline): LNHDA, SQIVND (reference sequence). Trimming stripped 5 bases from V and 4 bases from J, with 8 bases between.

A word on this clonotype: A read error may account for a junction end that differs from germline. The V gene is TRBV5-3, the J gene TRBJ2-2; the match to TRBD1 covers 7 bases. TRBV5-3 is an open reading frame, and its role is uncertain. The CDR3 covers 19 residues. The CDR3 DNA is TGTGCCAGCAGCTTGGAATCCCTCTTTCTCGACAGGGCGGACGGGGAGCTGTTTTTT. Translated: CASSLESLFLDRADGELFF.

J is TRBJ2-2 and V is TRBV20-1, with D unresolved. The CDR3 covers 14 residues. Trimming took off 0 bases at V and 5 bases at J, with 10 bases between the two ends. Germline values: CDR1 DFQATT, CDR2 SNEGSKA (reference sequence). The CDR3 sequence is CSARDLLATGELFF. The CDR3 nucleotides are TGCAGTGCTAGAGATCTTTTGGCGACCGGGGAGCTGTTTTTT.

This sequence joins TRBV7-9 and TRBJ1-4, with a possible D match to TRBD1 (6 bases). Germline V gene data show CDR1 as SEHNR and CDR2 as FQNEAQ (reference sequence). The V gene lost 2 bases and the J gene lost 8 bases, with 21 bases spanning the gap. This CDR3 is built from 17 residues. In DNA, the CDR3 is TGTGCCAGCAGCTTAAGAGGGGGGACTAATGTAATCGAAAAACTGTTTTTT. Protein sequence: CASSLRGGTNVIEKLFF.

V is TRBV12-3 or TRBV12-4 and J is TRBJ1-1; D may be TRBD1 (6 bases). Trimming left V 6 bases short and J 0 bases short, with 14 bases between. The CDR3 contains 15 residues. The CDR3 here is CASRATGHLNTEAFF. The DNA of the CDR3 is TGTGCCAGCAGGGCTACGGGACACCTGAACACTGAAGCTTTCTTT.